The rows below give T cell receptor beta chains drawn from one sample of a study of untreated major depressive disorder. Profiled with immunoSEQ multiplex PCR; TCRdb holds only in-frame clones, not every one. The repertoire holds about 20,000 clones, with about 89% as singletons. Specimen: CD4+ T cells from PBMCs. The receptors originated from a woman in her thirties in good health. CDR3s include the opening cysteine and the closing phenylalanine or tryptophan. D genes are given only for firm matches. Some rows mark clone size as missing; the rest say once, few, many or name a class of expanded clone.

D: .; size: once; V: TRBV5-4; J: TRBJ1-2; CDR3: CASSLEREGYGYTF; DNA: TGTGCCAGCAGCTTGGAAAGGGAAGGGTATGGCTACACCTTC
D: .; size: .; V: TRBV9; J: TRBJ1-3; CDR3: CASSSGTYSGNTIYF; DNA: TGTGCCAGCAGCTCCGGGACTTACTCTGGAAACACCATATATTTT
D: .; size: .; V: TRBV7-2; J: TRBJ2-3; CDR3: CASSPIRGDTQYF; DNA: TGTGCCAGCAGTCCGATCCGGGGAGATACGCAGTATTTT
D: .; size: .; V: TRBV7-2; J: TRBJ2-7; CDR3: CASSPRTAGYEQYF; DNA: TGTGCCAGCAGCCCTAGGACAGCGGGGTACGAGCAGTACTTC
D: .; size: .; V: TRBV28; J: TRBJ1-1; CDR3: CASRNGENTEAFF; DNA: TGTGCCAGCAGGAACGGAGAGAACACTGAAGCTTTCTTT
D: .; size: .; V: TRBV20-1; J: TRBJ2-5; CDR3: CSAREPTQYF; DNA: TGCAGTGCTAGAGAACCTACCCAGTACTTC
D: .; size: .; V: TRBV28; J: TRBJ2-2; CDR3: CASRSGFGELFF; DNA: TGTGCCAGCAGGTCAGGGTTCGGGGAGCTGTTTTTT
D: .; size: .; V: TRBV5-4; J: TRBJ2-3; CDR3: CASSLGNPVLDTQYF; DNA: TGTGCCAGCAGCTTGGGTAACCCAGTGTTAGATACGCAGTATTTT
D: TRBD1; size: .; V: TRBV30; J: TRBJ1-2; CDR3: CAWVTGVGYTF; DNA: TGTGCCTGGGTGACAGGGGTTGGCTACACCTTC
D: .; size: .; V: TRBV5-1; J: TRBJ1-1; CDR3: CASSSLNRDTEAFF; DNA: TGCGCCAGCAGCTCCTTAAACAGGGACACTGAAGCTTTCTTT
D: .; size: .; V: TRBV7-2; J: TRBJ1-3; CDR3: CASSPGPGALSGNTIYF; DNA: TGTGCCAGCAGCCCGGGGCCGGGGGCACTCTCTGGAAACACCATATATTTT
D: .; size: .; V: TRBV28; J: TRBJ1-2; CDR3: CASSLAGYGYTF; DNA: TGTGCCAGCAGTCTTGCGGGCTATGGCTACACCTTC
D: .; size: .; V: TRBV4-3; J: TRBJ1-4; CDR3: CASSQGSGAGVGEKLFF; DNA: TGCGCCAGCAGCCAAGGGAGCGGTGCAGGGGTGGGGGAAAAACTGTTTTTT
D: .; size: .; V: TRBV18; J: TRBJ2-5; CDR3: CASSPETGRETQYF; DNA: TGTGCCAGCTCACCGGAAACAGGGCGCGAGACCCAGTACTTC
D: .; size: .; V: TRBV6-5; J: TRBJ2-5; CDR3: CASSWGRQVQETQYF; DNA: TGTGCCAGCAGTTGGGGACGACAGGTCCAAGAGACCCAGTACTTC
D: TRBD1; size: .; V: TRBV10-3; J: TRBJ1-2; CDR3: CAISEVTGVGYTF; DNA: TGTGCCATCAGTGAGGTAACAGGGGTCGGCTACACCTTC
D: .; size: .; V: TRBV7-9; J: TRBJ1-2; CDR3: CASSLGLGRSGDRGYTF; DNA: TGTGCCAGCAGCTTAGGGCTGGGCAGGTCAGGGGATCGTGGCTACACCTTC
D: .; size: .; V: TRBV7-9; J: TRBJ1-5; CDR3: CASSFTGFNQPQHF; DNA: TGTGCCAGCAGTTTTACAGGGTTCAATCAGCCCCAGCATTTT
D: .; size: .; V: TRBV19; J: TRBJ2-7; CDR3: CASSIVKDYEQYF; DNA: TGTGCCAGTAGTATAGTTAAGGATTACGAGCAGTACTTC
D: .; size: once; V: TRBV5-1; J: TRBJ2-2; CDR3: CASRGTGELFF; DNA: TGCGCCAGCCGGGGAACCGGGGAGCTGTTTTTT
D: .; size: .; V: TRBV11-3; J: TRBJ2-1; CDR3: CASSLDLRVEQFF; DNA: TGTGCCAGCAGCTTAGATCTTCGGGTAGAGCAGTTCTTC
D: .; size: .; V: TRBV7-2; J: TRBJ1-2; CDR3: CASSLIAQGSVRHGGYTF; DNA: TGTGCCAGCAGCTTAATTGCTCAGGGGTCGGTTCGACATGGAGGCTACACCTTC
D: TRBD1; size: .; V: TRBV2; J: TRBJ1-2; CDR3: CASRADRGDFDYGYTF; DNA: TGTGCCAGCAGGGCGGACAGGGGAGATTTTGACTATGGCTACACCTTC
D: .; size: few; V: TRBV6-5; J: TRBJ1-4; CDR3: CASSYRGRLFF; DNA: TGTGCCAGCAGTTACCGAGGAAGACTGTTTTTT
D: TRBD1; size: .; V: TRBV11-1; J: TRBJ1-1; CDR3: CASSFYRGTEAFF; DNA: TGTGCCAGCAGCTTTTACAGGGGCACTGAAGCTTTCTTT
D: .; size: .; V: TRBV7-9; J: TRBJ2-7; CDR3: CASSLLQGSDEQYF; DNA: TGTGCCAGCAGCTTATTGCAGGGGTCGGACGAGCAGTACTTC
D: TRBD1; size: .; V: TRBV4-1; J: TRBJ2-2; CDR3: CASSQSEGQLRTGELFF; DNA: TGCGCCAGCAGCCAAAGTGAGGGACAGCTGCGCACCGGGGAGCTGTTTTTT
D: .; size: .; V: TRBV4-3; J: TRBJ1-1; CDR3: CASSQRTDTEAFF; DNA: TGCGCCAGCAGCCAGCGGACAGACACTGAAGCTTTCTTT
D: TRBD1; size: .; V: TRBV6-1; J: TRBJ2-7; CDR3: CAGMEQGAPTYEQYF; DNA: TGTGCCGGCATGGAACAGGGGGCCCCTACCTACGAGCAGTACTTC
D: TRBD1; size: .; V: TRBV25-1; J: TRBJ1-5; CDR3: CASRQGSNQPQHF; DNA: TGTGCCAGCAGACAGGGGAGCAATCAGCCCCAGCATTTT
D: .; size: .; V: TRBV5-6; J: TRBJ2-6; CDR3: CASSLDFPGRRSGANVLTF; DNA: TGTGCCAGCAGCTTGGACTTCCCAGGACGGCGCTCTGGGGCCAACGTCCTGACTTTC
D: .; size: .; V: TRBV5-4; J: TRBJ1-1; CDR3: CASSISGAPRRAFF; DNA: TGTGCCAGCAGTATTTCCGGGGCCCCTCGGCGGGCTTTCTTT
D: .; size: few; V: TRBV28; J: TRBJ2-2; CDR3: CASSIYPGRTGELFF; DNA: TGTGCCAGCAGTATATACCCGGGGCGAACCGGGGAGCTGTTTTTT
D: .; size: .; V: TRBV7-9; J: TRBJ1-4; CDR3: CASSSIGRLNEKLFF; DNA: TGTGCCAGCAGCTCCATCGGACGGCTTAATGAAAAACTGTTTTTT
D: TRBD1; size: .; V: TRBV5-1; J: TRBJ1-2; CDR3: CASSPNSVRDRGGYTF; DNA: TGCGCCAGCAGTCCCAACTCGGTCCGGGACAGGGGTGGCTACACCTTC
D: .; size: .; V: TRBV29-1; J: TRBJ1-1; CDR3: CSVRDPIRNTEAFF; DNA: TGCAGCGTCCGGGACCCCATTCGGAACACTGAAGCTTTCTTT
D: .; size: .; V: TRBV13; J: TRBJ1-2; CDR3: CASSTGRPHYGYTF; DNA: TGTGCCAGCAGCACGGGACGTCCACACTATGGCTACACCTTC
D: TRBD2; size: .; V: TRBV11-1; J: TRBJ2-7; CDR3: CASSSGGTTYEQYF; DNA: TGTGCCAGCAGCTCGGGGGGGACAACCTACGAGCAGTACTTC
D: TRBD1; size: .; V: TRBV7-2; J: TRBJ1-5; CDR3: CASSKGQGAKQPQHF; DNA: TGTGCCAGCAGCAAGGGGCAGGGGGCCAAGCAGCCCCAGCATTTT
D: .; size: .; V: TRBV9; J: TRBJ1-2; CDR3: CASSTRNNYGYTF; DNA: TGTGCCAGCAGCACCAGAAATAACTATGGCTACACCTTC
D: .; size: .; V: TRBV4-3; J: TRBJ2-2; CDR3: CASSPSLLNTGELFF; DNA: TGCGCCAGCAGCCCTAGTCTCCTGAACACCGGGGAGCTGTTTTTT
D: .; size: .; V: TRBV29-1; J: TRBJ2-7; CDR3: CSVGGRFYEQYF; DNA: TGCAGCGTTGGTGGCAGGTTCTACGAGCAGTACTTC
D: TRBD1; size: .; V: TRBV27; J: TRBJ1-5; CDR3: CASSLHGTGFASNQPQHF; DNA: TGTGCCAGCAGTTTACATGGGACAGGGTTTGCAAGCAATCAGCCCCAGCATTTT
D: TRBD2; size: .; V: TRBV5-4; J: TRBJ2-1; CDR3: CASSFARGGAGNEQFF; DNA: TGTGCCAGCAGCTTTGCCCGGGGGGGGGCCGGTAATGAGCAGTTCTTC
D: .; size: .; V: TRBV7-2; J: TRBJ1-1; CDR3: CASSFSQGNTEAFF; DNA: TGTGCCAGCAGCTTTTCACAGGGGAACACTGAAGCTTTCTTT
D: .; size: .; V: TRBV7-9; J: TRBJ2-2; CDR3: CASSLNVGREDTGELFF; DNA: TGTGCCAGCAGCTTAAATGTGGGGCGCGAGGACACCGGGGAGCTGTTTTTT
D: .; size: .; V: TRBV11-3; J: TRBJ2-3; CDR3: CASSLGKGLVTDTQYF; DNA: TGTGCCAGCAGCTTAGGGAAGGGACTTGTGACAGATACGCAGTATTTT
D: .; size: .; V: TRBV7-2; J: TRBJ2-3; CDR3: CASSPLGGGTDTQYF; DNA: TGTGCCAGCAGCCCCCTGGGCGGGGGCACAGATACGCAGTATTTT
D: .; size: .; V: TRBV5-1; J: TRBJ1-1; CDR3: CASAQGVDTEAFF; DNA: TGCGCCAGTGCTCAGGGTGTGGACACTGAAGCTTTCTTT
D: TRBD2; size: .; V: TRBV7-3; J: TRBJ2-1; CDR3: CASSPSGTTHNEQFF; DNA: TGTGCCAGCAGCCCCTCGGGGACTACTCACAATGAGCAGTTCTTC
D: TRBD2; size: .; V: TRBV5-4; J: TRBJ2-1; CDR3: CASSLVSSGGVEQFF; DNA: TGTGCCAGCAGCTTAGTGTCTAGCGGGGGGGTTGAGCAGTTCTTC
D: .; size: once; V: TRBV29-1; J: TRBJ2-1; CDR3: CSGGQGSNEQFF; DNA: TGCAGTGGTGGGCAGGGCTCCAATGAGCAGTTCTTC
D: TRBD2; size: .; V: TRBV9; J: TRBJ2-1; CDR3: CASSVAGGGANRGDNEQFF; DNA: TGTGCCAGCAGCGTCGCGGGCGGGGGGGCGAACAGAGGGGACAATGAGCAGTTCTTC